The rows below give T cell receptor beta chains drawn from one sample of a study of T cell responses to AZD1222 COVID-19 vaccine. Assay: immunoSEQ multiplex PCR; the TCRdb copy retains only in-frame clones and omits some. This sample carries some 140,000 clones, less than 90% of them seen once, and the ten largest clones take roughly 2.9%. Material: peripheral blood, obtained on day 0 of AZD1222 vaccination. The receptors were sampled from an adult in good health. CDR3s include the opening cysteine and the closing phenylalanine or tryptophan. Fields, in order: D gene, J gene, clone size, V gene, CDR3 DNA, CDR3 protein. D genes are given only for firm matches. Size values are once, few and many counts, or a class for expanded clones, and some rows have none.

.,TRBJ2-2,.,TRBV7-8,TGTGCCAGCAGCTTCTCAACATCGAACACCGGGGAGCTGTTTTTT,CASSFSTSNTGELFF
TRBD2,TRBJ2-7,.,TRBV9,TGTGCCAGCAGCGTAGGGGCGGGGGAATACGAGCAGTACTTC,CASSVGAGEYEQYF
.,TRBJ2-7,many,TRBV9,TGTGCCAGCAGCGTGGGGGATCGACACTACGAGCAGTACTTC,CASSVGDRHYEQYF
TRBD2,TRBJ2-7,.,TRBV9,TGTGCCAGCAGCCAGGGAGGGGCGAGCGAGCAGTACTTC,CASSQGGASEQYF
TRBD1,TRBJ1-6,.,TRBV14,TGTGCCAGCAGCCAAGACAGGGGGGGTCGGGCCTCGGGATCACCCCTCCACTTT,CASSQDRGGRASGSPLHF
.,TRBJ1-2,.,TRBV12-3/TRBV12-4,TGTGCCAGCAGGTATGACAGCATCTATGGCTACACCTTC,CASRYDSIYGYTF
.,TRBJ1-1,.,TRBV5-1,TGCGCCAGCAGGGGCAACAACCAGAACACTGAAGCTTTCTTT,CASRGNNQNTEAFF
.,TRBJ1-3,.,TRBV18,TGTGCCAGCTCACCCTCCCAGACTTCTGGAAACACCATATATTTT,CASSPSQTSGNTIYF
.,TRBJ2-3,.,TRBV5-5,TGTGCCAGCAGCTTGGTAGCGGCCGCCAGCACAGATACGCAGTATTTT,CASSLVAAASTDTQYF
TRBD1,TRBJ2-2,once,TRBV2,TGTGCCAGCTCGGGACAGGGAGGGACCGGGGAGCTGTTTTTT,CASSGQGGTGELFF
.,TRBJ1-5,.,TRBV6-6,TGTGCCAGCAGTTACCGTCAGGGGAATCAGCCCCAGCATTTT,CASSYRQGNQPQHF
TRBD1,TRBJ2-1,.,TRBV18,TGTGCCAGCTCCAAGGGACAGACTACAAATGAGCAGTTCTTC,CASSKGQTTNEQFF
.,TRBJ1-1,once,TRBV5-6,TGTGCCAGCAGCTGGGCGGGTGGGAACACTGAAGCTTTCTTT,CASSWAGGNTEAFF
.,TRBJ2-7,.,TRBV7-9,TGTGCCAGCAGCCCCGGCGTGAGCTCCTACGAGCAGTACTTC,CASSPGVSSYEQYF
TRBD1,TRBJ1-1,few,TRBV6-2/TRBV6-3,TGTGCCAGCAGTTATGACAGGGGTCACCCTGAAGCTTTCTTT,CASSYDRGHPEAFF
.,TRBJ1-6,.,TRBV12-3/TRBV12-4,TGTGCCAGCAGTTTGAACCCCGGACCCCTCCACTTT,CASSLNPGPLHF
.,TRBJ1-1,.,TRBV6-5,TGTGCCAGCAGATATGGTGCTGAAGCTTTCTTT,CASRYGAEAFF
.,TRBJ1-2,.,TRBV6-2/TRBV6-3,TGTGCCAGCAGCCCACCGGGAGGGGCCTATGGCTACACCTTC,CASSPPGGAYGYTF
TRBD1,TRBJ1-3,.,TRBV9,TGTGCCAGCAGCGTAGTGGAACAGGGGTCTGGAAACACCATATATTTT,CASSVVEQGSGNTIYF
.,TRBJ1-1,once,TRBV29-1,TGCAGCGGTACCCAGAACACTGAAGCTTTCTTT,CSGTQNTEAFF
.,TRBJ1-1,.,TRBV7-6,TGTGCCAGCAGCCCTCAGACTGAAGCTTTCTTT,CASSPQTEAFF
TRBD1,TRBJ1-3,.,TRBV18,TGTGCCAGCTCACCACCGACAGGGACGTCTGCCTCTGGAAACACCATATATTTT,CASSPPTGTSASGNTIYF
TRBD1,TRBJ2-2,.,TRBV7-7,TGTGCTAGCAGCTTAGACAGGGCTTCCACCGGGGAGCTGTTTTTT,CASSLDRASTGELFF
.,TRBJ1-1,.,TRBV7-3,TGTGCCAGCAGCATCACCCAGGGACGGACTGAAGCTTTCTTT,CASSITQGRTEAFF
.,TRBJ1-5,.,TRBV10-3,TGTGCCAGCGCCGACTTAACGGGCAATCAGCCCCAGCATTTT,CASADLTGNQPQHF
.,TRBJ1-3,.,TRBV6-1,TGTGCCAGCAGTGACATCTCTGGAAACACCATATATTTT,CASSDISGNTIYF
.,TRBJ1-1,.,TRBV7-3,TGTGCCAGCAGCTTGACCGGCTACACTGAAGCTTTCTTT,CASSLTGYTEAFF
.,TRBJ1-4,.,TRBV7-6,TGTGCCAGCAGCAAACAGGCAACTAATGAAAAACTGTTTTTT,CASSKQATNEKLFF
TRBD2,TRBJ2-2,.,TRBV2,TGTGCCAGCATGGGGACTACGAACACCGGGGAGCTGTTTTTT,CASMGTTNTGELFF
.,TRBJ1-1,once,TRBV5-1,TGCGCCAGCGGTGCAGAATTGAACACTGAAGCTTTCTTT,CASGAELNTEAFF
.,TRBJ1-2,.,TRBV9,TGTGCCAGCAGCGCTTTGACAGGACCCTATGGCTACACCTTC,CASSALTGPYGYTF
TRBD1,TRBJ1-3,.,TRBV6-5,TGTGCCAGCAGACCTACAGGGGGCTTTGGAAACACCATATATTTT,CASRPTGGFGNTIYF
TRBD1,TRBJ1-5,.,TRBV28,TGTGCCAGCAGTCCTCGGACAGGGGGCGGCAATCAGCCCCAGCATTTT,CASSPRTGGGNQPQHF
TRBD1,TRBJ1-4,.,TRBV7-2,TGTGCCAGCAGCTCCCGACAGGGGTTCGCAAAACTGTTTTTT,CASSSRQGFAKLFF
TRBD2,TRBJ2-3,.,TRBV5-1,TGCGCCAGCAGCTTGGGGACTAGCGAGGATACGCAGTATTTT,CASSLGTSEDTQYF
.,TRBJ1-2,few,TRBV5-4,TGTGCCAGCAGCCCGGGGGGTCCCTATGGCTACACCTTC,CASSPGGPYGYTF
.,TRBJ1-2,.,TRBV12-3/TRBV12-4,TGTGCCAGCAGCTTGGACAGCTTCTATGGCTACACCTTC,CASSLDSFYGYTF
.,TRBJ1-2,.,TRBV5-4,TGTGCCAGCAGCTTATTTTTGTCGGGTATTGGCTACACCTTC,CASSLFLSGIGYTF
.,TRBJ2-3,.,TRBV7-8,TGTGCCAGCAGCCAGGACAGTCGAAGCACAGATACGCAGTATTTT,CASSQDSRSTDTQYF
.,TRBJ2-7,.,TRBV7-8,TGTGCCAGCGGGCAGGGAATCTCCTACGAGCAGTACTTC,CASGQGISYEQYF
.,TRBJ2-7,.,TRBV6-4,TGTGCCAGCGTGATCATTAGCCCCTACGAGCAGTACTTC,CASVIISPYEQYF
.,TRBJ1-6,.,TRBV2,TGTGCCAGCAGAGGTGGGACCTTGTATAATTCACCCCTCCACTTT,CASRGGTLYNSPLHF